The clone carrying this TCR beta chain has only a few counts. These data originate in a study of T-cell reconstitution after alpha-beta-depleted transplantation in children. TCRbeta library preparation incorporated unique molecular identifiers. TCRdb called the PCR reads again in MiXCR, with one record for every CDR3 protein. The sample includes a few hundred thousand distinct CDR3 sequences, approximately 10% seen only once; the top ten take less than 2.5%. Trimming removed 2 bases from V and 4 bases from J; junction bases left unmatched: 6. Per the germline V gene, CDR1 is MGHRA and CDR2 is YSYEKL. The CDR3 has 15 residues.

J is TRBJ2-7 and V is TRBV4-1; the match to TRBD2 covers 9 bases. Material: PBMCs from the stem cell graft donor, obtained from the stem cell graft. The clonotype comes from a human donor who donated a stem cell graft to a child with acute lymphoblastic leukemia. Here the CDR3 reads CASSQRLAGLYEQYF. CDR3 bases: TGCGCCAGCAGCCAACGTCTAGCGGGGTTATACGAGCAGTACTTC.